This T cell receptor beta chain was captured by sequencing in a study of blood T cell repertoires in COVID-19. Study at large: The United States, Italy and Spain were the sources of the acute and convalescent COVID-19 samples. PBMCs, B-cell-depleted T cells, or T cells were the source of the cDNA or gDNA that made up the material.

This clone came up a few times. The germline gives CDR1 SGHRS, CDR2 YFSETQ. The CDR3 covers 17 residues. V was cut by 4 bases and J by 0 bases, with 17 bases left in between. Original analysis: Estimation of nucleated cell counts relied on the amplification of reference gene primers. The table came from immunoSEQ multiplex PCR; TCRdb's copy has only in-frame clones and leaves some out. V, J and clone size were drawn from that table, and D and trimming were deduced from the DNA. In the table there are some 58,000 clones, over 75% of which are singletons. The rearrangement links TRBV5-1 to TRBJ2-1; tentative D call: TRBD1 (5 bases). This receptor was taken from a man aged 35 to 55 with acute or convalescent COVID-19. The sample consisted of peripheral blood. CDR3 loop: CASSPDMGRSSYNEQFF. In DNA, the CDR3 is TGCGCCAGCAGCCCGGACATGGGTCGAAGCTCCTACAATGAGCAGTTCTTC.